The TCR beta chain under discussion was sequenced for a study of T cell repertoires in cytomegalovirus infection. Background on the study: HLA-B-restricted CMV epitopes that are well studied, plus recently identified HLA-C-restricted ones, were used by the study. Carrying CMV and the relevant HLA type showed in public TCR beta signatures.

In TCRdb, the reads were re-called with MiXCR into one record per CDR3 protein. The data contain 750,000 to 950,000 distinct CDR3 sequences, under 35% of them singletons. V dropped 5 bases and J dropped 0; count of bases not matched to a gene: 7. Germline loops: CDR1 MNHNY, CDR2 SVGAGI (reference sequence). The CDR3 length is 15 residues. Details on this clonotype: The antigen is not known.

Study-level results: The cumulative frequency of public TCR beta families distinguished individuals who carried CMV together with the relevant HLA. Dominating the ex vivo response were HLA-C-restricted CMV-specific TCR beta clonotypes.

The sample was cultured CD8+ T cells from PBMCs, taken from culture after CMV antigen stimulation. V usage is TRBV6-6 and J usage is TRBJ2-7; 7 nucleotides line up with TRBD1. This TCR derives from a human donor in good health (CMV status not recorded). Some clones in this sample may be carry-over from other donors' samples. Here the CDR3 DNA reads TGTGCCAGCAGTCCCGACAGGGCGAGCTCCTACGAGCAGTACTTC. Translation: CASSPDRASSYEQYF.